The 10 T cell receptor beta chains given below trace back to one sample, sequenced in a study of blood T cell repertoires in COVID-19. Sequencing was performed with immunoSEQ multiplex PCR; in TCRdb, only in-frame clones are kept and a portion is missing. The table shows 170,000 or so clones, with about 87% occurring only once. The sequenced sample consisted of peripheral blood. These receptors all stem from a man aged 35 to 55 with active or convalescent COVID-19.

The chain has TRBV6-5 and TRBJ2-3; the D gene is possibly TRBD2 (7 bases). This CDR3 has 15 residues. Germline CDR1 MNHEY, CDR2 SVGAGI. V was trimmed by 8 bases and J by 2 bases, leaving 17 bases between them. The CDR3: CASARGAGSTDTQYF. The CDR3, as DNA: TGTGCCAGCGCCAGGGGAGCGGGGTCCACAGATACGCAGTATTTT.

This chain connects TRBV7-9 to TRBJ2-1, with 9 nucleotides matching TRBD1. The germline gives CDR1 SEHNR, CDR2 FQNEAQ (reference sequence). The CDR3 covers 15 residues. The J segment lost 7 bases and the V segment lost 8 bases, leaving 12 bases of the junction unmatched. CDR3 DNA: TGTGCCAGCTCCCCCGGGACAGGGATAAAGAATGAGCAGTTCTTC. Its protein is CASSPGTGIKNEQFF.

The chain's CDR3 is CASPGGSNEQFF. The CDR3 DNA follows: TGTGCCAGCCCGGGGGGGTCCAATGAGCAGTTCTTC. This chain links TRBV18 with TRBJ2-1; TRBD2 matches at 8 bases. The V gene end was trimmed by 8 bases and the J gene end by 6 bases; junction bases not matched to a gene: 3. Germline assignment: CDR1 KGHSH and CDR2 LQKENI. The CDR3 consists of 12 residues.

This chain connects TRBV13 to TRBJ2-7; 12 positions match TRBD2. CDR3 size: 15 residues. V shed 5 bases, J shed 5 bases, and the junction held 7 bases outside the gene matches. Germline V gene lookup returns CDR1 PRHDT and CDR2 FYEKMQ (reference sequence). CDR3 in amino acids: CASSLRGLAGNEQYF. The CDR3 DNA reads as TGTGCCAGCAGCCTCCGCGGACTAGCGGGGAACGAGCAGTACTTC.

V gene TRBV9 combines with J gene TRBJ1-2, with 7 positions matching TRBD1. Germline CDR1 reads SGDLS; CDR2 reads YYNGEE. Trimming took 2 bases from V and 0 from J; bases not matched to a gene: 1. The CDR3 is 14 residues long. The CDR3 nucleotides are TGTGCCAGCAGCGTTGGGACAGCTAACTATGGCTACACCTTC. Residues: CASSVGTANYGYTF.

This clone has a handful of counts. This chain joins TRBV28 and TRBJ2-7; 11 nucleotides align to TRBD2. The junction had 0 bases not matched to a gene; V was cut back by 8 bases and J by 3 bases. CDR1 and CDR2 from the germline V gene are MDHEN and SYDVKM. The CDR3 extends over 12 amino acids. CDR3 DNA: TGTGCCAGCGGACTAGCGGGCTACGAGCAGTACTTC. Its translation is CASGLAGYEQYF.

The V gene is TRBV4-3, the J gene TRBJ1-6; TRBD1 matches at 8 bases. The CDR3 runs to 16 residues. The V gene end was trimmed by 0 bases and the J gene end by 3 bases; junction bases not matched to a gene: 1. Germline CDR1 is LGHNA and CDR2 is YSLEER. The CDR3 DNA reads as TGCGCCAGCAGCCAAGATGGACAGGGCTATAATTCACCCCTCCACTTT. Protein product: CASSQDGQGYNSPLHF.

The V and J genes are TRBV27 and TRBJ1-1, with 9 bases fitting TRBD1. J gave up 8 bases and V 6 bases, and 13 bases lay outside the gene matches. Germline V gives CDR1 MNHEY, CDR2 SMNVEV (reference sequence). This CDR3 comprises 15 residues. The CDR3 nucleotides read TGTGCCAGCAGATCTCCCGGGACAGGGCCTAGCGAAGCTTTCTTT. Amino acids: CASRSPGTGPSEAFF.

This clone was seen only once. J is TRBJ2-2 and V is TRBV6-5; tentative D call: TRBD2 (5 bases). The CDR3 covers 14 residues. Trimming stripped 7 bases from V and 4 bases from J, with 13 bases between. The germline gives CDR1 MNHEY, CDR2 SVGAGI. The CDR3, as DNA: TGTGCCAGCAATCCGGACTGGGGCACCGGGGAGCTGTTTTTT. Amino acid sequence: CASNPDWGTGELFF.

V is TRBV3-1 (or the pseudogene TRBV3-2) and J is TRBJ1-1; D unclear. The CDR3 runs to 14 residues. V was clipped by 1 base and J by 6 bases, with 12 bases between them. Germline loops: CDR1 LGHDT, CDR2 YNNKEL (reference sequence). The CDR3 bases are TGTGCCAGCAGCCAAGGGGCAGGCTCTTCTGAAGCTTTCTTT. This gives the protein CASSQGAGSSEAFF.